The 8 T cell receptor beta chains below come from one sample, sequenced in a study of T cells in Graves' hyperthyroidism and ophthalmopathy. Amplified regions were TCR beta CDR3 sequences from RNA transcripts. HTBI primers drove first-round RT-PCR of the TCR CDR3. In TCRdb, the multiplex PCR reads were re-called with MiXCR into one record per CDR3 protein. This sample has approximately 600,000 distinct CDR3 sequences, with 11% to 15% found just once. The sequenced sample was blood. The receptors here all came from a woman aged 30 to 39 with Graves' hyperthyroidism that later progressed to Graves' ophthalmopathy.

This rearrangement joins TRBV2 to TRBJ2-1; 7 bases are shared with TRBD2. The CDR3 consists of 11 residues. The ends lost 3 bases at V and 16 bases at J; junction bases unmatched: 6. Germline CDR1 and CDR2: SNHLY and FYNNEI. CDR3 nucleotide sequence: TGTGCCAGCAGTGACGGTCTAGCGGTCTTCTTC. Its protein is CASSDGLAVFF.

A remark on this clonotype: A much larger clone sits a single nucleotide away, making a read error possible. The chain couples TRBV18 to TRBJ2-1, with 9 bases that match TRBD2. The germline V gene encodes CDR1 KGHSH and CDR2 LQKENI. With 5 bases clipped from V and 10 bases from J, the junction kept 12 bases outside the gene matches. This CDR3 is 15 amino acids long. CDR3 in amino acids: CASSSLAGDLGEQFF. Here the CDR3 DNA reads TGTGCCAGCTCATCATTAGCGGGAGATCTAGGGGAGCAGTTCTTC.

This clonotype was seen many times. The rearrangement joins TRBV12-3 or TRBV12-4 to TRBJ2-7, with D tentatively TRBD1 (5 bases). The ends were cut back, 3 bases at V and 1 base at J, with 10 bases in the middle. The CDR3 consists of 14 residues. In DNA, the CDR3 is TGTGCCAGCAGTTTTAGGACAATTTCCTACGAGCAGTACTTC. Protein: CASSFRTISYEQYF.

This clonotype was recorded many times. The chain joins TRBV19 to TRBJ1-1, with TRBD1 matching over 9 bases. J gave up 1 base and V 1 base, and 10 bases lay outside the gene matches. Looked up from germline, CDR1 is LNHDA and CDR2 is SQIVND (reference sequence). The CDR3 has 18 amino acids. This chain's CDR3 is CASSIGGQGWRGNTEAFF. For the CDR3, the DNA is TGTGCCAGTAGTATAGGGGGACAGGGCTGGAGGGGGAACACTGAAGCTTTCTTT.

This clonotype occurred many times. The rearrangement uses TRBV19 and TRBJ1-2; D might be TRBD1 (6 bases). The CDR3 is 14 amino acids. V was shortened by 4 bases and J by 8 bases, with 17 bases between the two germline ends. Germline lookup yields CDR1 LNHDA and CDR2 SQIVND (reference sequence). CDR3 protein: CASSTESGASGYTF. The CDR3 nucleotides read TGTGCCAGTAGTACTGAGTCAGGGGCCAGCGGCTACACCTTC.

This clonotype was seen many times. This sequence joins TRBV27 and TRBJ2-7; 7 bases align to TRBD2. Germline V gene sequence: CDR1 MNHEY, CDR2 SMNVEV (reference sequence). The trim removed 6 bases at V and 0 bases at J, leaving 5 bases unmatched. The CDR3 length is 14 residues. CDR3 nucleotide sequence: TGTGCCAGCAGCCTGCGGGAGAGCTCCTACGAGCAGTACTTC. It yields the protein CASSLRESSYEQYF.

The J gene is TRBJ2-1, the V gene TRBV28, with D hard to call. The V gene's germline CDR1 is MDHEN and CDR2 SYDVKM. V was trimmed by 6 bases and J by 5 bases, leaving 23 bases between them. This CDR3 region has 17 residues. The CDR3 reads CASSRKSWVASDNEQFF. The CDR3 DNA is TGTGCCAGCAGCCGCAAATCGTGGGTGGCTTCCGACAATGAGCAGTTCTTC. The variable domain in full, completed from reference TRBV28 and TRBJ2-1, reads DVKVTQSSRYLVKRTGEKVFLECVQDMDHENMFWYRQDPGLGLRLIYFSYDVKMKEKGDIPEGYSVSREKKERFSLILESASTNQTSMYLCASSRKSWVASDNEQFFGPGTRLTVL.

Worth noting for this clonotype: A much larger clone lies one base from this, so it may be a read error. Here the CDR3 DNA reads TGTGCCAGTAGTACCACAGGGGGCTCCTACGAGCAGTACTTC. Its translation is CASSTTGGSYEQYF. The J gene is TRBJ2-7, the V gene TRBV19; TRBD1 agrees at 8 bases. This CDR3 has 14 amino acids. J lost 0 bases, V lost 4 bases, and 2 bases had no gene match. CDR1 is LNHDA and CDR2 is SQIVND in the germline V gene (reference sequence). The full variable domain, completed using reference TRBV19 and TRBJ2-7, is DGGITQSPKYLFRKEGQNVTLSCEQNLNHDAMYWYRQDPGQGLRLIYYSQIVNDFQKGDIAEGYSVSREKKESFPLTVTSAQKNPTAFYLCASSTTGGSYEQYFGPGTRLTVT.